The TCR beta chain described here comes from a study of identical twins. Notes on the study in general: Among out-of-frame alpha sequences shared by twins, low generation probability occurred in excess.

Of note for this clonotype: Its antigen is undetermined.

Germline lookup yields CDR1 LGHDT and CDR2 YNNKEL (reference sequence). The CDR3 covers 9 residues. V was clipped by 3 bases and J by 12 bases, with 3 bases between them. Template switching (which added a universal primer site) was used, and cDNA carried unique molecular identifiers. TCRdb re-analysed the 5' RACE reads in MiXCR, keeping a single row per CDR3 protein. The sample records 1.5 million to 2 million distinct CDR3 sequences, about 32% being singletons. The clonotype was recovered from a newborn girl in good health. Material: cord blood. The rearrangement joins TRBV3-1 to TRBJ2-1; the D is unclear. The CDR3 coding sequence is TGTGCCAGCAGCCAGGGGCAGTTCTTC. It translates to CASSQGQFF.